One and the same sample provided the 30 T cell receptor beta chains below, sequenced in a study of human T cells and chemical hapten exposure (dated by TCRdb to the early 2020s). The sample's time point label is to be understood as: pre-sensitization, week 0. This sample's treatment or condition label indicates: therapeutic diphenylcyclopropenone sensitization with weekly scalp DPC. Receptor libraries were prepared by RACE. The run used a NextSeq 500. TCRdb reprocessing: public reads trimmed at Q25 with fastp, clones called with MiXCR, in-frame beta chains kept. All rows with the same CDR3 protein become a single entry with the most common DNA and genes. In all, the sample holds about 300,000 distinct CDR3 sequences, and 5% to 6.5% of those were seen once. The ten most abundant clones make up over 7% of the sample. The material sequenced was whole blood, taken in connection with sensitization to the hapten diphenylcyclopropenone (DPC). Source of these receptors: a woman under 30 with alopecia areata. Some clones in this sample may be carry-over from other donors' samples.

This clonotype was counted many times. The J gene is TRBJ2-1, the V gene TRBV20-1, with 12 bases aligning to TRBD2. The CDR3 covers 16 residues. J gave up 4 bases and V 4 bases, and 8 bases lay outside the gene matches. The germline V gene encodes CDR1 DFQATT and CDR2 SNEGSKA (reference sequence). The CDR3 coding sequence is TGCAGTGCTACCCAGACTAGCGGGGGAGATTACAATGAGCAGTTCTTC. Translation gives CSATQTSGGDYNEQFF.

This clonotype showed up just a few times. The rearrangement joins TRBV20-1 to TRBJ1-5; 7 bases agree with TRBD1. This CDR3 comprises 13 residues. Germline V gives CDR1 DFQATT, CDR2 SNEGSKA (reference sequence). V gave up 4 bases and J gave up 6 bases; unmatched junction bases: 6. The CDR3 DNA follows: TGCAGTGCTAACAGGGGAGGTTTTCAGCCCCAGCATTTT. Translating it yields CSANRGGFQPQHF.

This clonotype was found a few times. The CDR3 spells CASGWATTNEKLFF. CDR3 in DNA: TGTGCCAGCGGATGGGCCACAACTAATGAAAAACTGTTTTTT. The gene calls are TRBV11-2 and TRBJ1-4, with no clear D. CDR1 SGHAT and CDR2 FQNNGV come from the germline V gene. The ends were cut back, 8 bases at V and 0 bases at J, with 10 bases in the middle. The CDR3 has 14 amino acids.

The chain employs TRBV27 and TRBJ1-2, with D possibly TRBD1 on 5 matching bases. CDR3 length: 14 residues. Germline V CDR1 and CDR2: MNHEY, SMNVEV (reference sequence). Deletions cut 6 bases from V and 1 base from J, with 12 bases between. The chain's CDR3 is CASSSRGVNYGYTF. Written as DNA, the CDR3 is TGTGCCAGCAGCTCAAGAGGGGTTAACTATGGCTACACCTTC.

The CDR3 DNA reads TGCAGCGTTGAGAGCGGGGGTACGAGCACAGATACGCAGTATTTT. Translating gives CSVESGGTSTDTQYF. This chain uses TRBV29-1 with TRBJ2-3, with 8 bases fitting TRBD2. The length of the CDR3 is 15 residues. The junction had 5 bases not matched to a gene; V was cut back by 3 bases and J by 0 bases. The germline V gene encodes CDR1 SQVTM and CDR2 ANQGSEA.

This clonotype appeared a few times. The chain combines TRBV7-2 with TRBJ2-5, with a possible D match to TRBD2 (5 bases). CDR3 length equals 13 residues. Trimming shortened V by 1 base and J by 5 bases, and 8 bases separated the two germline ends. Germline-derived CDR1 and CDR2 are SGHTA and FQGNSA. Here the CDR3 DNA reads TGTGCCAGCAGCTTAGTCGGGGATGAGACCCAGTACTTC. This codes for CASSLVGDETQYF.

This chain joins TRBV6-1 and TRBJ2-3; 11 bases align to TRBD1. Germline CDR1 is MNHNS and CDR2 is SASEGT. The CDR3 has 16 amino acids. Trimming at V came to 5 bases and at J to 4 bases, leaving 8 bases not matched to a gene. The CDR3 sequence: CASSPGQGGKADTQYF. CDR3 DNA sequence: TGTGCCAGCAGTCCGGGACAGGGGGGAAAGGCAGATACGCAGTATTTT.

This clonotype was seen ten or more times. The junction differs from germline at one of its ends, possibly a read error. The chain has TRBV11-2 and TRBJ2-1; D not certain. The CDR3 covers 12 residues. Germline values: CDR1 SGHAT, CDR2 FQNNGV. The CDR3 sequence is CASSLGYSEQFF. The CDR3 region has the DNA TGTGCCAGCAGCTTAGGGTACAGTGAGCAGTTCTTC.

Turning to this clonotype: This may be a read error, as it is one base from a much larger clone. The chain's CDR3 is CASSYSNRGGMNIQCF. The CDR3 region has the DNA TGTGCCAGCAGTTACTCGAATCGGGGGGGCATGAACATTCAGTGCTTC. The chain has TRBV6-2 or TRBV6-3 and TRBJ2-4, with 8 bases fitting TRBD2. The germline V gene encodes CDR1 MNHEY and CDR2 SVGEGT. The CDR3 runs 16 residues.

This clonotype was counted only a few times. This sequence joins TRBV4-3 and TRBJ1-5, with D hard to call. This CDR3 region has 17 residues. V was trimmed by 0 bases and J by 1 base, leaving 13 bases between them. Germline CDR1 LGHNA, CDR2 YSLEER. The CDR3, as DNA: TGCGCCAGCAGCCAAGAAAGTGTTAGGCACAGCAATCAGCCCCAGCATTTT. This sequence encodes CASSQESVRHSNQPQHF.

This clonotype was seen a handful of times. The rearrangement links TRBV3-1 to TRBJ2-3, with 8 bases matching TRBD2. Per germline, CDR1 LGHDT and CDR2 YNNKEL (reference sequence). The CDR3 length is 18 residues. J lost 1 base, V lost 5 bases, and 14 bases had no gene match. The CDR3 nucleotides are TGTGCCAGCAGCTCGAAGAGGGCCAGCGGGGGAGGCACAGATACGCAGTATTTT. This codes for CASSSKRASGGGTDTQYF.

This clonotype was picked up a small number of times. The rearrangement links TRBV6-2 or TRBV6-3 to TRBJ1-1; 7 nucleotides match TRBD1. This CDR3 is built from 13 residues. The V and J ends lost 2 bases and 7 bases, in that order; junction bases with no gene match: 4. The germline V gene has CDR1 MNHEY and CDR2 SVGEGT. CDR3 nucleotide sequence: TGTGCCAGCAGTTACGAGGGGGCCTTTGAAGCTTTCTTT. Its protein is CASSYEGAFEAFF.

This clonotype showed up just a few times. This chain joins TRBV5-1 and TRBJ2-3, with D maybe TRBD2 (6 bases). V was pared by 1 base and J by 0 bases, with 21 bases between. CDR1 and CDR2 (germline): SGHRS, YFSETQ. The CDR3 runs 19 residues. The CDR3 DNA is TGCGCCAGCAGCTTGATGGGACTTGTATTCTCCTCTAGCACAGATACGCAGTATTTT. This encodes CASSLMGLVFSSSTDTQYF. The full variable domain, rest sourced from reference TRBV5-1 and TRBJ2-3, is KAGVTQTPRYLIKTRGQQVTLSCSPISGHRSVSWYQQTPGQGLQFLFEYFSETQRNKGNFPGRFSGRQFSNSRSEMNVSTLELGDSALYLCASSLMGLVFSSSTDTQYFGPGTRLTVL.

The V gene is TRBV7-3, the J gene TRBJ2-3; D gene ambiguous. The CDR3 loop spans 17 amino acids. V gave up 4 bases and J gave up 0 bases, with 17 bases separating them. The germline V gene encodes CDR1 SGHTA and CDR2 FQGTGA. The CDR3 DNA reads TGTGCCAGCAGCTCGTTTACCCCCAATGCTAGCACAGATACGCAGTATTTT. Translation: CASSSFTPNASTDTQYF.

In this sample, this clonotype turned up a few times. The chain is built from TRBV15 and TRBJ2-3; 7 nucleotides agree with TRBD2. The CDR3 is 16 residues long. Trimming took 1 base from V and 1 from J; bases not matched to a gene: 5. In germline, CDR1 is LNHNV, CDR2 YYDKDF (reference sequence). The CDR3: CATSRAATSRTDTQYF. CDR3 DNA sequence: TGTGCCACCAGCAGAGCAGCGACTAGCCGCACAGATACGCAGTATTTT.

There are many counts of this clonotype. This chain links TRBV7-6 with TRBJ2-7, with 9 bases matching TRBD1. The CDR3 consists of 17 residues. With V trimmed by 3 bases and J by 3 bases, 12 bases remained unmatched. CDR1 is SGHVS and CDR2 is FNYEAQ in the germline V gene. The CDR3 region is CASSLGQGIDNRYEQYF. The CDR3 DNA follows: TGTGCCAGCAGCTTGGGACAGGGTATCGACAACCGCTACGAGCAGTACTTC.

This clonotype came up a few times. The J gene is TRBJ1-6, the V gene TRBV7-9; 9 nucleotides match TRBD1. The CDR3 spans 14 residues. Germline lookup yields CDR1 SEHNR and CDR2 FQNEAQ (reference sequence). V shed 5 bases, J shed 8 bases, and the junction held 4 bases outside the gene matches. DNA for the CDR3: TGTGCCAGCAGCGGCCGGACAGGGGATTCACCCCTCCACTTT. This codes for CASSGRTGDSPLHF. Looking up the rest from reference TRBV7-9 and TRBJ1-6 gives the full variable domain: DTGVSQNPRHKITKRGQNVTFRCDPISEHNRLYWYRQTLGQGPEFLTYFQNEAQLEKSRLLSDRFSAERPKGSFSTLEIQRTEQGDSAMYLCASSGRTGDSPLHFGNGTRLTVT.

This clonotype has only a few counts. The V gene is TRBV7-9, the J gene TRBJ2-1; weak D call: TRBD2 (6 bases). The germline V gene has CDR1 SEHNR and CDR2 FQNEAQ (reference sequence). Trimming shortened V by 5 bases and J by 7 bases, and 27 bases separated the two germline ends. The CDR3 sequence is 18 residues long. The CDR3 region is CASSTRDLVQERGNEQFF. The CDR3 nucleotides read TGTGCCAGCAGCACTCGGGACTTGGTGCAGGAGAGAGGGAATGAGCAGTTCTTC.

The gene calls are TRBV5-1 and TRBJ2-4, with D unclear. Trimming left V 0 bases short and J 5 bases short, with 9 bases between. In germline, CDR1 is SGHRS, CDR2 YFSETQ. The CDR3 length is 14 residues. The CDR3 spells CASSLAGLENIQYF. The CDR3 DNA reads TGCGCCAGCAGCTTGGCCGGGTTGGAAAACATTCAGTACTTC.

This clonotype has a handful of counts. The chain joins TRBV20-1 to TRBJ1-4; TRBD1 might be the D (5 bases). Trimming took 6 bases from V and 5 from J, leaving 10 bases between them. CDR3 length: 12 residues. Germline V lookup: CDR1 DFQATT, CDR2 SNEGSKA (reference sequence). The CDR3 sequence: CSAGLPNEKLFF. The CDR3, as DNA: TGCAGTGCGGGACTCCCGAATGAAAAACTGTTTTTT.

The genes are TRBV5-1 and TRBJ2-1; D possibly corresponds to TRBD1 (5 bases). V lost 1 base and J 4 bases, leaving 9 bases between the germline ends. The germline CDR1 and CDR2 sequences are SGHRS and YFSETQ. CDR3 length: 14 residues. The CDR3 is CASSLQQAYNEQFF. CDR3 coding DNA: TGCGCCAGCAGCTTGCAACAGGCATACAATGAGCAGTTCTTC.

This clonotype was recorded at least ten times. The chain joins TRBV6-5 to TRBJ1-6; 11 nucleotides line up with TRBD1. Germline loops: CDR1 MNHEY, CDR2 SVGAGI. With 6 bases clipped from V and 9 bases from J, the junction kept 10 bases outside the gene matches. The CDR3 runs to 16 residues. DNA of the CDR3: TGTGCCAGCAGCGTAGGACAGGGGGCGCGGAGTTCACCCCTCCACTTT. Amino acids: CASSVGQGARSSPLHF.

This clonotype has a count of ten or more. The chain recombines TRBV28 with TRBJ1-5; weak D call: TRBD1 (6 bases). The CDR3 has 15 amino acids. Trimming left V 4 bases short and J 0 bases short, with 10 bases between. Germline V gene sequence: CDR1 MDHEN, CDR2 SYDVKM. CDR3 sequence (DNA): TGTGCCAGCAGTTCCCGGGGACATAGCAATCAGCCCCAGCATTTT. Its translation is CASSSRGHSNQPQHF.

The table lists this clonotype with a few counts. V and J are TRBV23-1 and TRBJ1-6, with D unresolved. TRBV23-1 is designated an ORF whose function remains uncertain. V gave up 5 bases and J gave up 10 bases, with 21 bases separating them. CDR3 length: 16 residues. The CDR3: CASSFSRKIARSPLHF. CDR3 nucleotides: TGCGCCAGCAGTTTTTCGAGGAAGATCGCCAGGTCACCCCTCCACTTT.

Many counts were recorded for this clonotype. The V and J genes are TRBV4-3 and TRBJ1-5; the match to TRBD1 covers 8 bases. Trimming removed 5 bases from V and 4 bases from J; junction bases left unmatched: 7. This CDR3 region has 15 residues. CDR1 LGHNA and CDR2 YSLEER come from the germline V gene. CDR3 in DNA: TGCGCCAGCAGCTCCCGGACAGGGATTAATCAGCCCCAGCATTTT. Translating it yields CASSSRTGINQPQHF.

This clonotype came up many times. This chain links TRBV6-2 or TRBV6-3 with TRBJ1-5, with TRBD1 as a possible D gene (5 bases). This CDR3 has 13 residues. Trimming shortened V by 7 bases and J by 1 base, and 8 bases separated the two germline ends. CDR1 is MNHEY, CDR2 SVGEGT, per germline. The CDR3 bases are TGTGCCAGCACTAGGGACAGCAATCAGCCCCAGCATTTT. It encodes CASTRDSNQPQHF.

The chain carries TRBV6-1 and TRBJ2-7; D call uncertain. V was cut by 7 bases and J by 2 bases, with 9 bases left in between. Germline lookup yields CDR1 MNHNS and CDR2 SASEGT. The CDR3 sequence is 12 residues long. The CDR3 sequence: CASTAFAYEQYF. The CDR3 DNA reads TGTGCCAGCACCGCGTTCGCCTACGAGCAGTACTTC.

A few counts support this clonotype. The J gene is TRBJ1-5, the V gene TRBV5-8; D not certain. This CDR3 is 14 amino acids long. Trimming pared 0 bases from V and 4 bases from J, leaving 8 bases between. Germline CDR1 and CDR2: SGHTS and YDEGEE. As DNA, the CDR3 is TGTGCCAGCAGCTTGGTTAGCGGTAATCAGCCCCAGCATTTT. Its translation is CASSLVSGNQPQHF.

This clonotype was counted ten times or more. This chain links TRBV6-5 with TRBJ2-1; either TRBD1 or TRBD2 may supply D (5 bases each). Trimming stripped 6 bases from V and 15 bases from J, with 12 bases between. CDR3 length: 10 residues. CDR1 MNHEY and CDR2 SVGAGI come from the germline V gene. DNA of the CDR3: TGTGCCAGCAGGGGGGAGAAAACGTTCTTC. Translation gives CASRGEKTFF.

This clonotype has ten or more counts. The chain employs TRBV6-4 and TRBJ2-3, with D perhaps TRBD1 (5 bases). Germline loops: CDR1 MRHNA, CDR2 SNTAGT. The V end was cut by 3 bases, the J end by 10 bases, with 11 bases between. This CDR3 is built from 12 residues. CDR3 sequence (DNA): TGTGCCAGCAGTGATGGACACAGCCCGCAGTATTTT. This sequence encodes CASSDGHSPQYF.